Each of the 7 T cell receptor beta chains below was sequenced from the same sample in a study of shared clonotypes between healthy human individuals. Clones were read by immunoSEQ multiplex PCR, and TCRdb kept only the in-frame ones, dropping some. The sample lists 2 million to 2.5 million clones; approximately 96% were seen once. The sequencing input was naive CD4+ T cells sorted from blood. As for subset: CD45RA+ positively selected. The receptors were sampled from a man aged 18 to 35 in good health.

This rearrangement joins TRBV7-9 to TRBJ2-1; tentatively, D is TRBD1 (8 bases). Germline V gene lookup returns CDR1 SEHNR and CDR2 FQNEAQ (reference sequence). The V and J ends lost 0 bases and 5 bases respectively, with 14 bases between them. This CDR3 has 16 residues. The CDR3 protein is CASSLATGGRDNEQFF. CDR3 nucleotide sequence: TGTGCCAGCAGCTTAGCAACAGGGGGGAGGGACAATGAGCAGTTCTTC.

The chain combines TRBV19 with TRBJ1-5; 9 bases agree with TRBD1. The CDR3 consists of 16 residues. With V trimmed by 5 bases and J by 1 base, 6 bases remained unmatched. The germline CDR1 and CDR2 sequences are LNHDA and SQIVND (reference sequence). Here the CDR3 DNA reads TGTGCCAGTAGTCCGGACAGGGGAGTGAGCAATCAGCCCCAGCATTTT. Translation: CASSPDRGVSNQPQHF. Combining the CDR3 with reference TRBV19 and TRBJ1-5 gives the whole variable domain DGGITQSPKYLFRKEGQNVTLSCEQNLNHDAMYWYRQDPGQGLRLIYYSQIVNDFQKGDIAEGYSVSREKKESFPLTVTSAQKNPTAFYLCASSPDRGVSNQPQHFGDGTRLSIL.

Written as DNA, the CDR3 is TGTGCCAGCAGCTTAGCATTGGGCGCTGAGGCATATGGCTACACCTTC. Encoded protein: CASSLALGAEAYGYTF. V is TRBV11-1 and J is TRBJ1-2; D not resolved. This CDR3 comprises 16 residues. Germline loops: CDR1 SGHAT, CDR2 FQDESV (reference sequence). V was pared by 0 bases and J by 5 bases, with 16 bases between.

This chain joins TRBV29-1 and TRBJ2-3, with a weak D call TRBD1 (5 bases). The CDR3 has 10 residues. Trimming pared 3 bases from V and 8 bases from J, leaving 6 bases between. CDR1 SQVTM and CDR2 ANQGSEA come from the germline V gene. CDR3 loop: CSVDRGTQYF. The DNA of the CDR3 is TGCAGCGTTGATAGGGGTACGCAGTATTTT.

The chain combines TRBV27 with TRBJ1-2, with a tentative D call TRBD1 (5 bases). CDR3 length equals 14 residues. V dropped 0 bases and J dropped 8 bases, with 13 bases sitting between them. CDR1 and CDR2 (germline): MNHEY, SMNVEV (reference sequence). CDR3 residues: CASSLSAGLRGYTF. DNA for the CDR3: TGTGCCAGCAGTTTATCCGCGGGACTTAGAGGCTACACCTTC.

CDR3 residues: CASSGQFNSPLHF. CDR3 sequence (DNA): TGTGCCAGCAGTGGACAGTTTAATTCACCCCTCCACTTT. V and J are TRBV25-1 and TRBJ1-6; D possibly corresponds to TRBD1 (5 bases). Germline V lookup: CDR1 MGHDK, CDR2 SYGVNS. V was clipped by 4 bases and J by 6 bases, with 7 bases between them. The CDR3 loop spans 13 amino acids.

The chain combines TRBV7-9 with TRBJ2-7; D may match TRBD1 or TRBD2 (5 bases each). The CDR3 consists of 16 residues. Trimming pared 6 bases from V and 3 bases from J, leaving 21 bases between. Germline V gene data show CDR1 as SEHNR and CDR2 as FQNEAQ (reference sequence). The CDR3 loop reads CASSTDPPGTNYEQYF. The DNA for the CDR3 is TGTGCCAGCAGTACAGACCCCCCCGGGACCAACTACGAGCAGTACTTC. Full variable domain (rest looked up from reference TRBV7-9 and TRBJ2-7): DTGVSQNPRHKITKRGQNVTFRCDPISEHNRLYWYRQTLGQGPEFLTYFQNEAQLEKSRLLSDRFSAERPKGSFSTLEIQRTEQGDSAMYLCASSTDPPGTNYEQYFGPGTRLTVT.